This T cell receptor (beta chain) was identified during a study of monozygotic twins with inflammatory bowel disease. After skipping T cell sorting, the authors isolated total RNA from whole blood. The study's findings and limits: Variability may have been added to patient repertoires by differing immunosuppressive treatments.

Turning to this clonotype: Its specificity is unknown.

This CDR3 is built from 14 residues. CDR1 is SGHTS, CDR2 YDEGEE, per germline. Molecular identifiers with 6-nucleotide sample barcodes were added during cDNA synthesis via template switching. Nested PCRs (about 15 and 9 cycles, two total) were applied to TCRalpha and TCRbeta cDNA. Reprocessing the 5' RACE reads, TCRdb reports a single entry for every CDR3 protein and omits DNA. This repertoire includes a few hundred thousand distinct CDR3 sequences. Sequenced sample: blood. The receptor's source is a human donor with ulcerative colitis or Crohn's disease, or a healthy co-twin of an affected twin (not recorded which). The V gene is TRBV5-8, the J gene TRBJ1-4; TCRdb outputs TRBD1, but without DNA this stays unchecked. The CDR3 spells CASSLKQAHEKLFF.